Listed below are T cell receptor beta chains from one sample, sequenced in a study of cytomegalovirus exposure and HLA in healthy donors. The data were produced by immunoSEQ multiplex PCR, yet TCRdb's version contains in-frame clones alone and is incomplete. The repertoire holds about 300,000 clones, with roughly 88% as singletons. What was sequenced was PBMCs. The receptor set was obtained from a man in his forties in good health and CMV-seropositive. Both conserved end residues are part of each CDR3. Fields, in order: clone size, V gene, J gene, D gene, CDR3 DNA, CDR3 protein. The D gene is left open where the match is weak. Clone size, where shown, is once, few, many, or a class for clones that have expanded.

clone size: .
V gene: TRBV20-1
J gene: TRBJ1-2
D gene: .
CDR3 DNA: TGCAGTGCTAAGACGGGCTATGGCTACACCTTC
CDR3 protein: CSAKTGYGYTF

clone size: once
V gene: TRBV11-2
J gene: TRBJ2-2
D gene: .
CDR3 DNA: TGTGCCAGCAGGAGACAGAACACCGGGGAGCTGTTTTTT
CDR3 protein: CASRRQNTGELFF

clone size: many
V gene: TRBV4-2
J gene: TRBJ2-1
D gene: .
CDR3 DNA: TGTGCCAGCAGCCAAGAGGAGGGGCGCAATAGAAATGAGCAGTTCTTC
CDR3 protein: CASSQEEGRNRNEQFF

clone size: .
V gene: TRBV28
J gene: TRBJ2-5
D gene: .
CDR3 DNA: TGTGCCAGCATCAAGGACAGACAAGAGACCCAGTACTTC
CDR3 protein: CASIKDRQETQYF

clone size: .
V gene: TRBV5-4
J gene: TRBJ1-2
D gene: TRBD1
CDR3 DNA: TGTGCCAGCAGCTTGAAGGGGGCGCGGAGCTATGGCTACACCTTC
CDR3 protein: CASSLKGARSYGYTF

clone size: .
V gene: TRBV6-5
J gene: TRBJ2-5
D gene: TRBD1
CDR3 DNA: TGTGCCAGCAGTTACTCGACAGGGGAAGAGACCCAGTACTTC
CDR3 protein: CASSYSTGEETQYF

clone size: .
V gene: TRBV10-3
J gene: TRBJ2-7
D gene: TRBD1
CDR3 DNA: TGTGCCATCAGCCTCGCGACAGGGAGCTACGAGCAGTACTTC
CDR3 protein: CAISLATGSYEQYF

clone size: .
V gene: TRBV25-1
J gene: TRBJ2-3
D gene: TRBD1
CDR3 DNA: TGTGCCAGCAGCTACCGGGACAGCCCCGCAGATACGCAGTATTTT
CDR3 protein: CASSYRDSPADTQYF

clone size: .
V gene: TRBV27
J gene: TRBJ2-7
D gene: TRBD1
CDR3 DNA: TGTGCCAGCAGCCACGGGACAGGGTTCTACGAGCAGTACTTC
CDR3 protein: CASSHGTGFYEQYF

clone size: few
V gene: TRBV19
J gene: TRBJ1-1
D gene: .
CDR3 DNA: TGTGCCAGTAGGGCGACAGTGAACACTGAAGCTTTCTTT
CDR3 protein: CASRATVNTEAFF

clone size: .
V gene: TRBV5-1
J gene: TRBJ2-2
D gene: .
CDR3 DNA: TGCGCCAGCAGCTTGGAACCGGGAGTCTTCACCGGGGAGCTGTTTTTT
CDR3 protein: CASSLEPGVFTGELFF

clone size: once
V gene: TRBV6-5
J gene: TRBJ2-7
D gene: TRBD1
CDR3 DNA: TGTGCCAGCAGGGGTGACAGGGGAAGTTCCTACGAGCAGTACTTC
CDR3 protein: CASRGDRGSSYEQYF

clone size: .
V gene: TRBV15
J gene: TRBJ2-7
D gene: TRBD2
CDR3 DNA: TGTGCCACCAGCCTAGCGGGTACCTCCTACGAGCAGTACTTC
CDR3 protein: CATSLAGTSYEQYF

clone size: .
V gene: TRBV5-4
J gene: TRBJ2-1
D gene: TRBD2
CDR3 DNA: TGTGCCAGCAGCGACGGACTAGCGGGAGTCAATGAGCAGTTCTTC
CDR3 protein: CASSDGLAGVNEQFF

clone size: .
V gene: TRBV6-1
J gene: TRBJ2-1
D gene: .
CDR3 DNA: TGTGCCAGCAGTGCCAGGGAGGACGTGGCAGCTTACAATGAGCAGTTCTTC
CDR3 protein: CASSAREDVAAYNEQFF

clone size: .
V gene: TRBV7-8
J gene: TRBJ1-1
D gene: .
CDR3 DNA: TGTGCCAGCAGCTTAGATGAGGGCACTGAAGCTTTCTTT
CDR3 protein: CASSLDEGTEAFF

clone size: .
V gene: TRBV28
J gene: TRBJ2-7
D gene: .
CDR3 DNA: TGTGCCAGCAGCGCATCGACGGGTTACTCCTACGAGCAGTACTTC
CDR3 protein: CASSASTGYSYEQYF

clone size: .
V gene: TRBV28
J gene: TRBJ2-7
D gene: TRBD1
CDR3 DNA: TGTGCCAGCCTAATCAGGACAGGGGCACGTGGGGAGCAGTACTTC
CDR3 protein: CASLIRTGARGEQYF

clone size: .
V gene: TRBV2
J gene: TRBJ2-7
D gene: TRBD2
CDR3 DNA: TGTGCCAGCAGGTTTAGCGGGATTCCCGAGCAGTACTTC
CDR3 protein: CASRFSGIPEQYF

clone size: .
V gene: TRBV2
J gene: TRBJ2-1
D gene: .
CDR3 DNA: TGTGCCAGCAGTGAAACAGGCTCATATCGCCAATACAATGAGCAGTTCTTC
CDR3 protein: CASSETGSYRQYNEQFF

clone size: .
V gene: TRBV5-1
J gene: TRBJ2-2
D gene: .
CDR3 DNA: TGCGCCAGCAGCTTGCTGGCTCAGGCTAACACCGGGGAGCTGTTTTTT
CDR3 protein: CASSLLAQANTGELFF

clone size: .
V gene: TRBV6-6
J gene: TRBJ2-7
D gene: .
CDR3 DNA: TGTGCCAGCAGTTACTCCGTAGCCGCCACCTACGAGCAGTACTTC
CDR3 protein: CASSYSVAATYEQYF

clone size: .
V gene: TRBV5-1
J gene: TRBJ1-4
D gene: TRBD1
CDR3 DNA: TGCGCCAGCGGGGAATTTGGGACAGGCGCTAATGAAAAACTGTTTTTT
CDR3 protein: CASGEFGTGANEKLFF

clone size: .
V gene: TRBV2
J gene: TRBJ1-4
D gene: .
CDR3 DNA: TGTGCCAGCAGCCCGACCGGGCAGGGCTATAATGAAAAACTGTTTTTT
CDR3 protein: CASSPTGQGYNEKLFF

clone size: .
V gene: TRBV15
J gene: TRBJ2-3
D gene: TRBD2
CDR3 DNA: TGTGCCACCAGCAGAGAAACTAGCGGGAGTACGGATACGCAGTATTTT
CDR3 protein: CATSRETSGSTDTQYF

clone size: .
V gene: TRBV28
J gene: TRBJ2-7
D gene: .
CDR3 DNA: TGTGCCAGCAGTCACACGGGGAGGAACGACGACGAGCAGTACTTC
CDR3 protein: CASSHTGRNDDEQYF

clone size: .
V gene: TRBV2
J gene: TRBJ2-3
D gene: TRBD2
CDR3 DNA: TGTGCCAGCAGTGTCGACGGGAGGGAAAATACGCAGTATTTT
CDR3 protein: CASSVDGRENTQYF

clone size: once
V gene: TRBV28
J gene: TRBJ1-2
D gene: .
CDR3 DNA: TGTGCCAGCAGCGAACATGCCAACTATGGCTACACCTTC
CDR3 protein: CASSEHANYGYTF

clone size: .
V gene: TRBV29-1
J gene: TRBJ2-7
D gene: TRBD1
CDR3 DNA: TGCAGCGGGGGGGAAGGGACAGGGCCATACGAGCAGTACTTC
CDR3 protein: CSGGEGTGPYEQYF

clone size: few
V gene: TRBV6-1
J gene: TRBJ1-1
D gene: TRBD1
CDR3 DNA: TGTGCCAGCAGCTGGACAGGGGGCAACACTGAAGCTTTCTTT
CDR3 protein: CASSWTGGNTEAFF

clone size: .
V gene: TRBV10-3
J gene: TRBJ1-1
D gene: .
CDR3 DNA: TGTGCCATCAGTGAACAGGGAAACACTGAAGCTTTCTTT
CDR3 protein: CAISEQGNTEAFF

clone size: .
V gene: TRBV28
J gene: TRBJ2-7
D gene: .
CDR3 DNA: TGTGCCAGCCAGTGGTCCTCCTACGAGCAGTACTTC
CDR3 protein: CASQWSSYEQYF

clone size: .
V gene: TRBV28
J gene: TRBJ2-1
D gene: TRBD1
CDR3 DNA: TGTGCCAGCAGTTCCCTCCTTAACCCGGGACAGGGCTTCGATGAGCAGTTCTTC
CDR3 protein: CASSSLLNPGQGFDEQFF

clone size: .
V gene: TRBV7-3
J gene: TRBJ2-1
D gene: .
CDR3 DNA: TGTGCCAGCAGCTTAAGTGGGACTTTAGTCAATGAGCAGTTCTTC
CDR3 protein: CASSLSGTLVNEQFF

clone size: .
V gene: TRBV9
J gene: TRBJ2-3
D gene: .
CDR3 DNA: TGTGCCAGCAGCGCATCGGACCTGGACTATTTGGGCACAGATACGCAGTATTTT
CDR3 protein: CASSASDLDYLGTDTQYF

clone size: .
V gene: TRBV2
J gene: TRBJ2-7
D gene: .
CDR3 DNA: TGTGCCAGCAGTGGGAACTACGAGCAGTACTTC
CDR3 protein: CASSGNYEQYF

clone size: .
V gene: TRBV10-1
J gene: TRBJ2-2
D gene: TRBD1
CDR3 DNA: TGCGCCAGCAGGAGGGACAGGGGGCATGCTAGGGGGGAGCTGTTTTTT
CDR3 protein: CASRRDRGHARGELFF

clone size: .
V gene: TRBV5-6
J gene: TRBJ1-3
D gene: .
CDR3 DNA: TGTGCCAGCAGCGCGGGGGGGGTGGACACCATATATTTT
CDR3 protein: CASSAGGVDTIYF

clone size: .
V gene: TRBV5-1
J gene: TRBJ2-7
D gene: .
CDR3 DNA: TGCGCCAGCAGCTTGTACCCTCTACTATCGACAGAGAGCGAGCAGTACTTC
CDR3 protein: CASSLYPLLSTESEQYF

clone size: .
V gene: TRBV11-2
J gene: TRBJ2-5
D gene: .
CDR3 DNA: TGTGCCAGCAGCCCTACCAGGCAGACCCAAGAGACCCAGTACTTC
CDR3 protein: CASSPTRQTQETQYF